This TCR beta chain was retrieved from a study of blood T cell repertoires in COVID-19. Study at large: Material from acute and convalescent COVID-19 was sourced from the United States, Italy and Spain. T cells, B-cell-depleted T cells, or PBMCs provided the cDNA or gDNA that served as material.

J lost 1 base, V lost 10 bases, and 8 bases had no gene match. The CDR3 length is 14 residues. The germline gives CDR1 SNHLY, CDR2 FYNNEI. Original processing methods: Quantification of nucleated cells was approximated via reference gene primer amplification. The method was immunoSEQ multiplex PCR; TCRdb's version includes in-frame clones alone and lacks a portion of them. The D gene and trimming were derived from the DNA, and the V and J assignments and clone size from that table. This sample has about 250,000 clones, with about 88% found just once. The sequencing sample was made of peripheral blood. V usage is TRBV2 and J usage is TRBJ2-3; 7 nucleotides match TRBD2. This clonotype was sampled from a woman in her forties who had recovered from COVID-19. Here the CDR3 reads CAIPGGGRTDTQYF. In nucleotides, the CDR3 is TGTGCCATTCCGGGGGGAGGGCGCACAGATACGCAGTATTTT. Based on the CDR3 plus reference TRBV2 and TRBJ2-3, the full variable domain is EPEVTQTPSHQVTQMGQEVILRCVPISNHLYFYWYRQILGQKVEFLVSFYNNEISEKSEIFDDQFSVERPDGSNFTLKIRSTKLEDSAMYFCAIPGGGRTDTQYFGPGTRLTVL.